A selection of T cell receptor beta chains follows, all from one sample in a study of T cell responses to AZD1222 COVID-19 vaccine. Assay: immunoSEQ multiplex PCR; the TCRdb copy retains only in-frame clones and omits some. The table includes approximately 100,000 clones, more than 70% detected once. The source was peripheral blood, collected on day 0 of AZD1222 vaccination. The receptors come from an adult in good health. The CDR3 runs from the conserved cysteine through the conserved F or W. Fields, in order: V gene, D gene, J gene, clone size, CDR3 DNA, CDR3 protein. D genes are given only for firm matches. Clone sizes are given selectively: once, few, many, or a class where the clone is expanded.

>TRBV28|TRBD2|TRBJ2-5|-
TGTGCCAGCACCCTTAGGGGGTTAGCGGGAGGGAAAGAGACCCAGTACTTC
CASTLRGLAGGKETQYF
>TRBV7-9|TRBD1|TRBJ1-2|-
TGTGCCAGCAGCTTAGCAGGCAGCTACAGGGGGTATGGCTACACCTTC
CASSLAGSYRGYGYTF
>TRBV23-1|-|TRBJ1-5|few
TGCGCCAGCAGTCAATCGCACAATCAGCCCCAGCATTTT
CASSQSHNQPQHF
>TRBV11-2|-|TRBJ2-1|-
TGTGCCAGCAGCTTAGTAGCCCGAGGGAGCTCCTACAATGAGCAGTTCTTC
CASSLVARGSSYNEQFF
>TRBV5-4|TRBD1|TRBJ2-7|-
TGTGCCAGCAGCCTTGCGGGACAGGGGGCCAACGAGCAGTACTTC
CASSLAGQGANEQYF
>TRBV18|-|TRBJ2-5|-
TGTGCCAGCTCCCGCTTAACCGCCCTCCCTGGGGCCCAAGAGACCCAGTACTTC
CASSRLTALPGAQETQYF
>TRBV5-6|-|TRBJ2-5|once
TGTGCCAGCAGCTTCAACCAAGAGACCCAGTACTTC
CASSFNQETQYF
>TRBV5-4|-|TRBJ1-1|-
TGTGCCAGCAGCTACAGCGCGAACACTGAAGCTTTCTTT
CASSYSANTEAFF
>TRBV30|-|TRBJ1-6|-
TGTGCCTGGAGCCGCGTTAAATCACCCCTCCACTTT
CAWSRVKSPLHF
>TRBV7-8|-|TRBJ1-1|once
TGTGCCAGCAGCTACGAGGGTCAGGGTCGGGACACTGAAGCTTTCTTT
CASSYEGQGRDTEAFF
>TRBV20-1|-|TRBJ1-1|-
TGCAGTGCTAGTGGCGGAACCGACGCTGAAGCTTTCTTT
CSASGGTDAEAFF
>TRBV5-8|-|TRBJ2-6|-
TGTGCCAGCAGCTTTGCGTCCTCTGGGGCCAACGTCCTGACTTTC
CASSFASSGANVLTF
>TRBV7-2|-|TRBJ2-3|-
TGTGCCAGCAGTGGACGGATCCCAAGCACAGATACGCAGTATTTT
CASSGRIPSTDTQYF
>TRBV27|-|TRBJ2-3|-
TGTGCCAGCAGTTTACTAAGCACAGATACGCAGTATTTT
CASSLLSTDTQYF
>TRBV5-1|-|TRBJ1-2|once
TGCGCCAGCAGCTTGGTAGTAGGCGAGGGGGGCTACACCTTC
CASSLVVGEGGYTF
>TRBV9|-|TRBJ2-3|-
TGTGCCAGCAGCGTAGCTTATTCTTGGACAGCAGCCAGCTATACGCAGTATTTT
CASSVAYSWTAASYTQYF
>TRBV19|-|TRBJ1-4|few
TGTGCCAGTAGTTGGGGAGGGGAACTGTTTTTT
CASSWGGELFF
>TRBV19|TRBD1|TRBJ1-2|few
TGTGCCAGTAGTCGACAGGGGGCGTCTATTATTGGCTACACCTTC
CASSRQGASIIGYTF
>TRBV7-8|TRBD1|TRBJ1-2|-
TGTGCCAGCAGCCCGCGACAGGGGGCCCAAGGCTACACCTTC
CASSPRQGAQGYTF
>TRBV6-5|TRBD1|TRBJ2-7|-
TGTGCCAGCAGTACACTGACAGGGCCCTACGAGCAGTACTTC
CASSTLTGPYEQYF
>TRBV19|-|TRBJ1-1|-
TGTGCCAGTAGTCCCTGGGGAGCCTCGAACACTGAAGCTTTCTTT
CASSPWGASNTEAFF
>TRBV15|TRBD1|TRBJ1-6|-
TGTGCCATCTCCGTACAGGGGACCCAACTACTCCACTTT
CAISVQGTQLLHF
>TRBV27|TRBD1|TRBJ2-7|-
TGTGCCAGCAGTCCAGGGGGCCAGCAGTACTTC
CASSPGGQQYF
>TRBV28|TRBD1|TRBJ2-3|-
TGTGCCAGCAGTTCCTCCCGGACAGGGGGTGGAGATACGCAGTATTTT
CASSSSRTGGGDTQYF
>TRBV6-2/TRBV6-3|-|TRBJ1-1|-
TGTGCCAGCAGCAAGGGAAACACTGAAGCTTTCTTT
CASSKGNTEAFF
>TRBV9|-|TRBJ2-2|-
TGTGCCAGCAGCGTAGCCCTCGGCACCGGGGAGCTGTTTTTT
CASSVALGTGELFF
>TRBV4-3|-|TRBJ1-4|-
TGCGCCAGCAGCCAAGTTATCCTCCGTCTCACCAATGAAAAACTGTTTTTT
CASSQVILRLTNEKLFF
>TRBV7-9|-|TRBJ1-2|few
TGTGCCAGCAGCGGATGGTACACTCCAGGGATCGGGGGCTACACCTTC
CASSGWYTPGIGGYTF
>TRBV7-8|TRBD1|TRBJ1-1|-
TGTGCCAGCAGCTTAGCACACAGGGGGCCTGAAGCTTTCTTT
CASSLAHRGPEAFF
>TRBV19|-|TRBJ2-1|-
TGTGCCAGTAGTCCACGAAGACAAGTCTACAATGAGCAGTTCTTC
CASSPRRQVYNEQFF
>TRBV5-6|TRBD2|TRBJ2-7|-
TGTGCCAGCAGCTTGGGACGGACTAGCGCCCTTAGAGGCTCCGAGCAGTACTTC
CASSLGRTSALRGSEQYF
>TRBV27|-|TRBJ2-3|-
TGTGCCAGCTCCCTGGGCGGCACAGATACGCAGTATTTT
CASSLGGTDTQYF
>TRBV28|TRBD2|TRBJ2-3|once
TGTGCCAGCAGTTTACAGACTAGCGGGAGATTTATAGATACGCAGTATTTT
CASSLQTSGRFIDTQYF
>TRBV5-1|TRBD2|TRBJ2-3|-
TGCGCCAGCGCTAGCGGCTCTATTGGCACAGATACGCAGTATTTT
CASASGSIGTDTQYF
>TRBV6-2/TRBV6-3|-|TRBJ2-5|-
TGTGCCAGCAGCGAACAGAGGGCATACGGGGAGACCCAGTACTTC
CASSEQRAYGETQYF
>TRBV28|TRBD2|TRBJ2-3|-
TGTGCCAGCACCCCCCCGGGAGGAGCCCGTTTTAGGGATACGCAGTATTTT
CASTPPGGARFRDTQYF
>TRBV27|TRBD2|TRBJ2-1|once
TGTGCCAGCAGGGGACTAGCGGATTACAATGAGCAGTTCTTC
CASRGLADYNEQFF
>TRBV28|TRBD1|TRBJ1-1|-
TGTGCCAGCAGTGGCGAAACAGGGGTCCTGGGTAAAGCTTTCTTT
CASSGETGVLGKAFF
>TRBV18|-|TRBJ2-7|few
TGTGCCAGCTCATCCACCGGTTACGAGCAGTACTTC
CASSSTGYEQYF
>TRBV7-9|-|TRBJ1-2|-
TGTGCCAGCACCCACGGACAGTACTATGGCTACACCTTC
CASTHGQYYGYTF
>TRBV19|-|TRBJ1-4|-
TGTGCCAGTACCCCACAGATTTGGACTAATGAAAAACTGTTTTTT
CASTPQIWTNEKLFF
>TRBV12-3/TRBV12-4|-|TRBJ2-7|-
TGTGCCAGCAGCATGGGGGGGCTCGAGCAGTACTTC
CASSMGGLEQYF
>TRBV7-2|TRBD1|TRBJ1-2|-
TGTGCCAGCAGCTCGCCATCAGGGGGAGGCTACGCCTTC
CASSSPSGGGYAF
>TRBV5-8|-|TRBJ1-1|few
TGTGCCAGCAGCTTGTCAGGGTGGGTAGCTTTCTTT
CASSLSGWVAFF
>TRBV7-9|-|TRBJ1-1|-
TGTGCCAGCAGCCGGGGGGTGGTAGGCACTGAAGCTTTCTTT
CASSRGVVGTEAFF
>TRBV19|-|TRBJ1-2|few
TGTGCCAGTAGTTCTTCGGCACAAAATGGCTACACCTTC
CASSSSAQNGYTF
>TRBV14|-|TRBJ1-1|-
TGTGCCAGCAGCCCGTTGACAGCCAATATGAACACTGAAGCTTTCTTT
CASSPLTANMNTEAFF
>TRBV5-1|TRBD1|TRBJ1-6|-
TGCGCCAGTAAAGCGGCAGGGGGGAATTCACCCCTCCACTTT
CASKAAGGNSPLHF
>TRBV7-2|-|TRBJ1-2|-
TGTGCCAGCAGCCCGCCCCCCTCTGGCTACACCTTC
CASSPPPSGYTF
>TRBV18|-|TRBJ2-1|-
TGTGCCAGCTCACCTGCGGGGAGCCGGGGAAACAATGAGCAGTTCTTC
CASSPAGSRGNNEQFF
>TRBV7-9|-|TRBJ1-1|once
TGTGCCAGCAGCTTCAGACAGGATGAAGCTTTCTTT
CASSFRQDEAFF